Following are 27 T cell receptor beta chains from one sample sequenced in a study of Graves' ophthalmopathy and Graves' hyperthyroidism. RNA transcripts provided the template for amplifying TCR beta CDR3 regions. A first-round RT-PCR used HTBI primers, followed by a second-round multiplex PCR. TCRdb independently ran MiXCR on the multiplex PCR reads; one entry per CDR3 protein. The sample comprises over a million distinct CDR3 sequences, about 36% of which are singletons, and 11% rests with the top ten. The sample taken for sequencing was peripheral blood or thyroid tissue (not recorded which). The receptors shown here come from an adult man with Graves' hyperthyroidism.

The CDR3 reads CASGTGPYSGANVLTF. The CDR3 nucleotides read TGTGCCAGCGGCACAGGGCCTTACTCTGGGGCCAACGTCCTGACTTTC. This chain connects TRBV7-6 to TRBJ2-6, with a tentative D call TRBD1 (6 bases). The CDR3 extends over 16 amino acids. In germline, CDR1 is SGHVS, CDR2 FNYEAQ. V was pared by 8 bases and J by 0 bases, with 14 bases between.

The V call is TRBV2, the J call TRBJ2-5; D gene ambiguous. The CDR3 runs 14 residues. The V and J ends lost 1 base and 1 base respectively, with 7 bases between them. CDR1 is SNHLY and CDR2 is FYNNEI in the germline V gene. Here the CDR3 DNA reads TGTGCCAGCAGTGAAGGCTATAGCCAAGAGACCCAGTACTTC. This gives the protein CASSEGYSQETQYF.

This clonotype was counted a few times. The J gene is TRBJ1-6, the V gene TRBV27, with 8 bases that match TRBD1. From germline, CDR1 is MNHEY and CDR2 SMNVEV (reference sequence). The V gene end was trimmed by 6 bases and the J gene end by 10 bases; junction bases not matched to a gene: 8. The length of the CDR3 is 14 residues. The CDR3 DNA is TGTGCCAGCAGGGATGGGACAGGCGAATCACCCCTCCACTTT. Protein: CASRDGTGESPLHF.

This CDR3 reads CSAPVQVNTEAFF. DNA of the CDR3: TGCAGTGCTCCTGTCCAGGTGAACACTGAAGCTTTCTTT. This rearrangement joins TRBV20-1 to TRBJ1-1; D unclear. This CDR3 contains 13 residues. Germline V gene sequence: CDR1 DFQATT, CDR2 SNEGSKA (reference sequence). V lost 5 bases and J 0 bases, leaving 10 bases between the germline ends.

CDR3 loop: CASSRTSPYEQYF. The CDR3 DNA follows: TGTGCCAGCAGTCGGACAAGCCCCTACGAGCAGTACTTC. The gene calls are TRBV7-8 and TRBJ2-7; tentative D call: TRBD1 (5 bases). Trimming removed 6 bases at V and 2 bases at J, with 11 bases between. Germline loops: CDR1 SGHVS, CDR2 FQNEAQ. This CDR3 has 13 amino acids.

The J gene is TRBJ2-5, the V gene TRBV15, with D possibly matching TRBD1 (6 bases). The germline gives CDR1 LNHNV, CDR2 YYDKDF (reference sequence). V gave up 3 bases and J gave up 0 bases, with 11 bases separating them. CDR3 size: 15 residues. CDR3 protein: CATSRYRVYQETQYF. The CDR3 coding sequence is TGTGCCACCAGCAGGTACAGGGTGTACCAAGAGACCCAGTACTTC.

This clonotype was counted at least ten times. This chain joins TRBV7-9 and TRBJ2-2; TRBD2 matches 9 bases. CDR1 and CDR2 (germline): SEHNR, FQNEAQ (reference sequence). V shed 5 bases and J 0 bases; nucleotides not matched to a gene: 1. CDR3 length equals 15 residues. This CDR3 reads CASSRGRANTGELFF. The CDR3, as DNA: TGTGCCAGCAGCCGCGGGAGGGCGAACACCGGGGAGCTGTTTTTT.

This clonotype showed up just a few times. The rearrangement links TRBV19 to TRBJ1-5; TRBD1 matches 8 bases. The trim removed 8 bases at V and 7 bases at J, leaving 10 bases unmatched. The CDR3 runs to 14 residues. Germline assignment: CDR1 LNHDA and CDR2 SQIVND (reference sequence). In DNA form, the CDR3 reads TGTGCCAGTGGTCCTGGACAGGGTCCCCAGCCCCAGCATTTT. Translated, it gives CASGPGQGPQPQHF.

This rearrangement joins TRBV4-3 to TRBJ2-5; 8 nucleotides agree with TRBD1. V gave up 0 bases and J gave up 5 bases; unmatched junction bases: 5. This CDR3 is built from 15 residues. Germline values: CDR1 LGHNA, CDR2 YSLEER. CDR3 protein: CASSQDLDREETQYF. CDR3 sequence (DNA): TGCGCCAGCAGCCAAGATTTGGACAGGGAGGAGACCCAGTACTTC.

This clonotype appeared many times. V gene TRBV29-1 combines with J gene TRBJ2-7; TRBD1 matches at 8 bases. This CDR3 is built from 12 residues. CDR1 SQVTM and CDR2 ANQGSEA come from the germline V gene. The V gene end was trimmed by 4 bases and the J gene end by 3 bases; junction bases not matched to a gene: 2. CDR3 sequence reads: CSVGTGNYEQYF. CDR3 DNA sequence: TGCAGCGTTGGGACAGGGAACTACGAGCAGTACTTC.

The V call is TRBV10-3, the J call TRBJ2-7; D may be TRBD2 (6 bases). This CDR3 is 13 amino acids long. Trimming removed 4 bases from V and 7 bases from J, with 14 bases in between. CDR1 and CDR2 from the germline V gene are ENHRY and SYGVKD. CDR3 in DNA: TGTGCCATCAGTGGGAGGGATTCGGCAGAGCAGTACTTC. It translates to CAISGRDSAEQYF.

Many counts were recorded for this clonotype. The rearrangement joins TRBV10-3 to TRBJ1-2; D is unresolved. Trimming took off 3 bases at V and 8 bases at J, with 16 bases between the two ends. Germline lookup yields CDR1 ENHRY and CDR2 SYGVKD. The CDR3 totals 14 residues. This CDR3 reads CAISDPWGNGGYTF. The CDR3 nucleotides are TGTGCCATCAGTGATCCCTGGGGTAATGGAGGCTACACCTTC.

V gene TRBV7-2 combines with J gene TRBJ1-5; D ambiguous. Germline lookup yields CDR1 SGHTA and CDR2 FQGNSA. This CDR3 comprises 14 residues. Trimming removed 6 bases from V and 7 bases from J, with 16 bases in between. CDR3 in amino acids: CASSYLELGQPQHF. The DNA of the CDR3 is TGTGCCAGCAGTTACCTCGAGCTTGGGCAGCCCCAGCATTTT.

This clonotype was recorded many times. V gene TRBV6-2 or TRBV6-3 combines with J gene TRBJ1-5; 7 nucleotides match TRBD1. CDR1 and CDR2 from the germline V gene are MNHEY and SVGEGT. This CDR3 region has 13 residues. J was trimmed by 3 bases and V by 8 bases; bases with no gene match: 4. CDR3 nucleotide sequence: TGTGCCAGCCAAGACAGGGACAATCAGCCCCAGCATTTT. Its translation is CASQDRDNQPQHF.

In this sample, this clonotype turned up many times. The chain recombines TRBV20-1 with TRBJ1-2; 10 bases are shared with TRBD1. V lost 5 bases, J lost 0 bases, and 6 bases stayed unmatched. This CDR3 has 15 residues. Germline CDR1 DFQATT, CDR2 SNEGSKA (reference sequence). The CDR3 sequence is CSAVTGGPANYGYTF. CDR3 DNA sequence: TGCAGTGCTGTGACAGGGGGCCCAGCTAACTATGGCTACACCTTC.

This clonotype was seen only a few times. The junction departs from the called germline gene at one end, perhaps through a read error. The rearrangement uses TRBV7-9 and TRBJ2-3, with a possible D match to TRBD1 (5 bases). CDR3 length: 15 amino acids. Per the germline V gene, CDR1 is SEHNR and CDR2 is FQNEAQ (reference sequence). The CDR3 bases are TGCGCCAGCAGCTTGGGGCACTCAAGCACAGATACGCAGTATTTT. Translating gives CASSLGHSSTDTQYF.

On this clonotype itself: Since a much larger clone is just one base distant, this may be a read error. In nucleotides, the CDR3 is TGTGCCAGCAGGAGGGACAGGTGTGAAACTGAAGCTTTCTTT. Translation: CASRRDRCETEAFF. The chain uses TRBV3-1 and TRBJ1-1, with 8 bases aligning to TRBD1. Germline trimming cut 6 bases from V and 5 bases from J; bases unmatched to any gene: 8. From germline, CDR1 is LGHDT and CDR2 YNNKEL (reference sequence). This CDR3 is 14 amino acids long. Using reference TRBV3-1 and TRBJ1-1 for the parts outside the CDR3, the full variable domain is DTAVSQTPKYLVTQMGNDKSIKCEQNLGHDTMYWYKQDSKKFLKIMFSYNNKELIINETVPNRFSPKSPDKAHLNLHINSLELGDSAVYFCASRRDRCETEAFFGQGTRLTVV.

V is TRBV29-1 and J is TRBJ1-4, with D perhaps TRBD1 (6 bases). V dropped 4 bases and J dropped 2 bases, with 14 bases sitting between them. Germline CDR1 and CDR2: SQVTM and ANQGSEA. The CDR3 extends over 15 amino acids. Written as DNA, the CDR3 is TGCAGCGTTGGGGCGACCGGGGGCACTAATGAAAAACTGTTTTTT. Its protein product is CSVGATGGTNEKLFF.

The chain joins TRBV10-3 to TRBJ2-7; 7 bases map to TRBD1. Losses at the gene ends were 3 bases for V and 3 bases for J; bases not matched to a gene: 5. CDR1 and CDR2 (germline): ENHRY, SYGVKD. The CDR3 has 14 residues. The CDR3 loop reads CAISEGQAGYEQYF. DNA of the CDR3: TGTGCCATCAGTGAAGGACAGGCGGGCTACGAGCAGTACTTC.

This clonotype was seen ten or more times. The CDR3 protein is CSARDPSSYEQYF. The CDR3 DNA reads TGCAGTGCCCGGGATCCGTCTAGCTACGAGCAGTACTTC. V and J are TRBV20-1 and TRBJ2-7, with a tentative D call TRBD2 (5 bases). Deletions cut 6 bases from V and 3 bases from J, with 15 bases between. Germline V CDR1 and CDR2: DFQATT, SNEGSKA (reference sequence). CDR3 length: 13 residues.

This clonotype showed up just once. Just one base apart from a much larger clone, this may be a read error. The chain recombines TRBV7-6 with TRBJ2-5; TRBD1 agrees at 10 bases. Germline values: CDR1 SGHVS, CDR2 FNYEAQ. The CDR3 loop spans 15 amino acids. With V trimmed by 4 bases and J by 7 bases, 9 bases remained unmatched. The CDR3 here is CASSSTGGLWGTQYF. For the CDR3, the DNA is TGTGCCAGCAGCTCGACAGGGGGCCTTTGGGGGACCCAGTACTTC.

The chain links TRBV20-1 to TRBJ2-2, with 8 bases identical to TRBD2. The CDR3 totals 14 residues. Germline CDR1 and CDR2: DFQATT and SNEGSKA (reference sequence). J was trimmed by 7 bases and V by 3 bases; bases with no gene match: 7. CDR3 loop: CSARKAGTSGELFF. The CDR3 bases are TGCAGTGCTAGGAAGGCGGGGACTAGCGGGGAGCTGTTTTTT.

This clonotype was found a few times. Mismatch with germline at one junction end may stem from a read error. The rearrangement joins TRBV29-1 to TRBJ2-6, with D unresolved. The CDR3 runs 10 residues. Germline V lookup: CDR1 SQVTM, CDR2 ANQGSEA. CDR3 residues: CSVRQGTEAF. The CDR3 DNA reads TGCAGCGTTCGACAAGGCACTGAAGCTTTC.

The chain carries TRBV6-5 and TRBJ1-5, with 9 bases aligning to TRBD1. Trimming removed 6 bases from V and 6 bases from J; junction bases left unmatched: 6. CDR3 size: 14 residues. Germline V gene sequence: CDR1 MNHEY, CDR2 SVGAGI. CDR3 sequence (DNA): TGTGCCAGCAGGGCGACAGGGGGTAGTCAGCCCCAGCATTTT. Encoded protein: CASRATGGSQPQHF.

This clonotype was counted only a few times. The chain uses TRBV5-4 and TRBJ1-2; D remains unclear. The V gene's germline CDR1 is SGHNT and CDR2 YYREEE (reference sequence). The germline V and J ends were trimmed by 4 bases and 6 bases, with 13 bases remaining between them. This CDR3 comprises 13 residues. The chain's CDR3 is CASSPVTRNGYTF. DNA of the CDR3: TGTGCCAGCAGCCCGGTCACGAGGAATGGCTACACCTTC.

A note on this clonotype: Germline is not matched at one junction end, which may reflect a read error. The V and J genes are TRBV10-3 and TRBJ1-6; weak D call: TRBD1 (5 bases). The CDR3 is 12 amino acids. Germline-derived CDR1 and CDR2 are ENHRY and SYGVKD. The chain's CDR3 is CALRAADSPLHF. CDR3 coding DNA: TGTGCCCTCAGGGCCGCGGATTCACCCCTCCACTTT.

The V and J genes are TRBV5-1 and TRBJ1-2; 10 bases fit TRBD1. CDR1 and CDR2 (germline): SGHRS, YFSETQ. The CDR3 spans 14 residues. V lost 8 bases and J lost 4; bases outside the gene matches: 8. The CDR3 loop is CASSDGTGAYGYTF. Written as DNA, the CDR3 is TGCGCCAGTAGCGACGGGACAGGGGCCTATGGCTACACCTTC.